Described below is a single T cell receptor (beta chain) sequence and its context. This entry belongs to a study of blood T cell repertoires in COVID-19. Study details: T cells, B-cell-depleted T cells, or PBMCs provided the cDNA or gDNA that served as material.

V lost 5 bases and J lost 1, with 12 bases in between. The CDR3 contains 14 residues. From germline, CDR1 is SGHNT and CDR2 YYREEE (reference sequence). Only in-frame clones appear in the TCRdb table, and some are missing; sequencing was by immunoSEQ multiplex PCR. The sample lists over 65,000 clones, around nine tenths seen once, with approximately 6.3% in the top ten. This TCR came from a man older than 75 with COVID-19, enrolled during active disease. Source material: peripheral blood. The chain combines TRBV5-4 with TRBJ1-1; D is unclear. For the CDR3, the DNA is TGTGCCAGCAGTTTGAAAAGCCAGAACACTGAAGCTTTCTTT. Encoded protein: CASSLKSQNTEAFF. Together with reference TRBV5-4 and TRBJ1-1, the CDR3 gives the full variable domain: ETGVTQSPTHLIKTRGQQVTLRCSSQSGHNTVSWYQQALGQGPQFIFQYYREEENGRGNFPPRFSGLQFPNYSSELNVNALELDDSALYLCASSLKSQNTEAFFGQGTRLTVV.